These T cell receptor beta chains were read from a single sample in a study of T cells in Graves' hyperthyroidism and ophthalmopathy. TCRdb recomputed calls from the multiplex PCR reads with MiXCR, one row per CDR3 protein. The sample holds more than 450,000 distinct CDR3 sequences; about 20% are singletons and the top ten take about 50%. Sequencing was carried out using blood. The receptors stem from a man in his forties with Graves' ophthalmopathy. Each CDR3 is given with its conserved first and last residue. Each record gives: clone size, D gene, CDR3 length, V gene, J gene, CDR3 protein, CDR3 DNA. D genes are given only for firm matches. The size entry is marked missing in some rows and otherwise reads once, few, many or a size class.

abundance: .; d_gene: TRBD2; len: 22; v_gene: TRBV7-2; j_gene: TRBJ2-3; CDR3aa: CASSLRGRGGLAGRRDSDTQYF; CDR3nt: TGTGCCAGCAGCTTAAGAGGGAGGGGAGGACTAGCGGGGCGACGAGATTCAGATACGCAGTATTTT
abundance: few; d_gene: .; len: 15; v_gene: TRBV5-1; j_gene: TRBJ2-1; CDR3aa: CASSFGVGFHNEQFF; CDR3nt: TGCGCCAGCAGCTTCGGGGTGGGTTTCCACAATGAGCAGTTCTTC
abundance: few; d_gene: .; len: 13; v_gene: TRBV5-1; j_gene: TRBJ1-6; CDR3aa: CASRTPGNSPLHF; CDR3nt: TGCGCCAGCCGGACACCCGGGAATTCACCCCTCCACTTT
abundance: .; d_gene: .; len: 15; v_gene: TRBV13; j_gene: TRBJ1-3; CDR3aa: CASSQGRPVGNTIYF; CDR3nt: TGTGCCAGCAGCCAGGGGCGGCCGGTCGGAAACACCATATATTTT
abundance: .; d_gene: .; len: 16; v_gene: TRBV7-2; j_gene: TRBJ1-5; CDR3aa: CASSEGGWYSNQPQHF; CDR3nt: TGTGCCAGCAGCGAAGGGGGGTGGTATAGCAATCAGCCCCAGCATTTT
abundance: few; d_gene: .; len: 14; v_gene: TRBV10-3; j_gene: TRBJ2-2; CDR3aa: CAIQPAPGTGELFF; CDR3nt: TGTGCCATACAACCAGCTCCGGGCACCGGGGAGCTGTTTTTT
abundance: .; d_gene: .; len: 17; v_gene: TRBV27; j_gene: TRBJ1-1; CDR3aa: CASTSRGRARWDTEAFF; CDR3nt: TGTGCCAGCACCTCAAGGGGCAGGGCACGGTGGGACACTGAAGCTTTCTTT
abundance: .; d_gene: .; len: 17; v_gene: TRBV6-5; j_gene: TRBJ1-1; CDR3aa: CASSYLFMGHGNTEAFF; CDR3nt: TGTGCCAGCAGTTACCTCTTTATGGGGCATGGGAACACTGAAGCTTTCTTT
abundance: few; d_gene: TRBD1; len: 13; v_gene: TRBV20-1; j_gene: TRBJ1-5; CDR3aa: CSAQTGRYQPQHF; CDR3nt: TGCAGTGCGCAGACAGGGAGATATCAGCCCCAGCATTTT
abundance: many; d_gene: .; len: 12; v_gene: TRBV7-2; j_gene: TRBJ2-7; CDR3aa: CASSRLGYEQYF; CDR3nt: TGTGCCAGCAGCCGGTTAGGATACGAGCAGTACTTC
abundance: once; d_gene: TRBD1; len: 19; v_gene: TRBV28; j_gene: TRBJ1-5; CDR3aa: CASSLKDRARRYSNQPQHF; CDR3nt: TGTGCCAGCAGTTTAAAGGACAGGGCCCGCCGGTATAGCAATCAGCCCCAGCATTTT
abundance: few; d_gene: TRBD2; len: 14; v_gene: TRBV6-1; j_gene: TRBJ2-7; CDR3aa: CASSAGGGDYEQYF; CDR3nt: TGTGCCAGCAGTGCGGGAGGCGGGGACTACGAGCAGTACTTC
abundance: .; d_gene: .; len: 14; v_gene: TRBV12-3/TRBV12-4; j_gene: TRBJ1-1; CDR3aa: CASSRSQGNTEAFF; CDR3nt: TGTGCCAGCAGCCGGTCCCAGGGGAACACTGAAGCTTTCTTT
abundance: many; d_gene: .; len: 15; v_gene: TRBV30; j_gene: TRBJ1-1; CDR3aa: CAWSVRSGSSVGAFF; CDR3nt: TGTGCCTGGAGTGTACGGTCGGGGTCCTCAGTTGGAGCTTTCTTT
abundance: many; d_gene: TRBD2; len: 18; v_gene: TRBV7-8; j_gene: TRBJ2-2; CDR3aa: CASSFPLGVAGNTGELFF; CDR3nt: TGTGCCAGCAGCTTCCCACTTGGGGTAGCGGGTAACACCGGGGAGCTGTTTTTT
abundance: many; d_gene: TRBD2; len: 16; v_gene: TRBV7-3; j_gene: TRBJ2-2; CDR3aa: CASSLGGGADTGELFF; CDR3nt: TGTGCCAGCAGCCTCGGCGGGGGGGCCGACACCGGGGAGCTGTTTTTT
abundance: few; d_gene: .; len: 14; v_gene: TRBV10-3; j_gene: TRBJ2-5; CDR3aa: CAISASGPQETQYF; CDR3nt: TGTGCCATCAGTGCAAGCGGGCCGCAAGAGACCCAGTACTTC
abundance: many; d_gene: .; len: 12; v_gene: TRBV5-1; j_gene: TRBJ2-7; CDR3aa: CASSLLQNEQYF; CDR3nt: TGCGCCAGCAGCTTATTACAGAACGAGCAGTACTTC